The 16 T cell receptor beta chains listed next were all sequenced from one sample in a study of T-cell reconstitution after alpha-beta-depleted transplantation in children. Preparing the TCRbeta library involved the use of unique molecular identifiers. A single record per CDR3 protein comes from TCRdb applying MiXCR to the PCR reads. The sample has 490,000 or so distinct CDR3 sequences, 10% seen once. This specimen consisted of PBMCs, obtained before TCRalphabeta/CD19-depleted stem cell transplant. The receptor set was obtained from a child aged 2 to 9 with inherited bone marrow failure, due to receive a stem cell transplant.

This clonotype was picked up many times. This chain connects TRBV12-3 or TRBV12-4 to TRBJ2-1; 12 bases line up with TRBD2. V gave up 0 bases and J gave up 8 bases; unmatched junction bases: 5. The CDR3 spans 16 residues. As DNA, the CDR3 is TGTGCCAGCAGTTTAGCTAGGACTAGCGGGATGGATGAGCAGTTCTTC. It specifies CASSLARTSGMDEQFF.

The CDR3 coding sequence is TGCAGCGTTGATTCGGGCCGGGGGGCGACCGGATTAGCGGGCTCTTTCTTC. Protein: CSVDSGRGATGLAGSFF. V and J are TRBV29-1 and TRBJ2-1, with a tentative D call TRBD2 (7 bases). V lost 3 bases to trimming and J lost 16 bases, with 34 bases between them. The germline gives CDR1 SQVTM, CDR2 ANQGSEA. CDR3 length equals 17 residues.

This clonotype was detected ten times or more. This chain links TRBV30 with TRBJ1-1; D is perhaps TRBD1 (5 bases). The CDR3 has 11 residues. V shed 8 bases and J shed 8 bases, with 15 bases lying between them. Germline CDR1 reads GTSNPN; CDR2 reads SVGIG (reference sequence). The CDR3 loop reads CARTKGTEAFF. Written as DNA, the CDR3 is TGTGCCCGAACTAAAGGGACGGAAGCTTTCTTT.

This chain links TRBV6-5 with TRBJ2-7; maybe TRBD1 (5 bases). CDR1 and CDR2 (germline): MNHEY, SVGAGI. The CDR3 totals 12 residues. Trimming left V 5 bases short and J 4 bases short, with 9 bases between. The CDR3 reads CASSKGRYEQYF. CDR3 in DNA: TGTGCCAGCAGTAAGGGGCGATACGAGCAGTACTTC.

CDR3 in amino acids: CSVEGDRSYEQYF. The CDR3 DNA reads as TGCAGCGTTGAGGGAGACAGGTCCTACGAGCAGTACTTC. This chain joins TRBV29-1 and TRBJ2-7; D possibly corresponds to TRBD1 (6 bases). The CDR3 covers 13 residues. The germline gives CDR1 SQVTM, CDR2 ANQGSEA. V lost 3 bases and J 1 base, leaving 10 bases between the germline ends.

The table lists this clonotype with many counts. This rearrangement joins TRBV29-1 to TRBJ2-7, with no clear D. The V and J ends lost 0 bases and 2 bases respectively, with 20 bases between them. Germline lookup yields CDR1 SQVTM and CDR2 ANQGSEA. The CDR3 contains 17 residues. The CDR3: CSVEDTRLTLTTYEQYF. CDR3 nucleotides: TGCAGCGTTGAAGATACCAGACTGACCTTAACTACCTACGAGCAGTACTTC.

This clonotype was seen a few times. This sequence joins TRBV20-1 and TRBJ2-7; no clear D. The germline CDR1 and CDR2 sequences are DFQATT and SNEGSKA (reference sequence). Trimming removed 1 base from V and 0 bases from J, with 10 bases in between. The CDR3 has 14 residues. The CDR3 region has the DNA TGCAGTGCTAGAGGCTTCCCGCACTCCTACGAGCAGTACTTC. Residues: CSARGFPHSYEQYF.

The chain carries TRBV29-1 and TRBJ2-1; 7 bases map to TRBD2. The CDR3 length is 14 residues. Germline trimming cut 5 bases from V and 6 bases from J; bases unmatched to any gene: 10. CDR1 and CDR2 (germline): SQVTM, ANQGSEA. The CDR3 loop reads CSVPRLAGSNEQFF. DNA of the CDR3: TGCAGCGTTCCACGACTAGCCGGGTCCAATGAGCAGTTCTTC.

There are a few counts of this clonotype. As DNA, the CDR3 is TGCGCCAGCAGGCCGTCCGGGACTACTGTAGCCAAAAACATTCAGTACTTC. Amino acids: CASRPSGTTVAKNIQYF. This sequence joins TRBV23-1 and TRBJ2-4; 7 nucleotides align to TRBD2. TRBV23-1 is designated an ORF whose function remains uncertain. This CDR3 comprises 17 residues. The V gene end was trimmed by 6 bases and the J gene end by 0 bases; junction bases not matched to a gene: 11.

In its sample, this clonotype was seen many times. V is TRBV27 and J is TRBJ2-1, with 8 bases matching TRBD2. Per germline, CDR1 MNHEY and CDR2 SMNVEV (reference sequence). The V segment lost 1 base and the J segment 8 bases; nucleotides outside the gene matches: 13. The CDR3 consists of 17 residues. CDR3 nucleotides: TGTGCCAGCAGTTTATGGCGCTGGCCGGGAGGGAGGGATGAGCAGTTCTTC. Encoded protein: CASSLWRWPGGRDEQFF.

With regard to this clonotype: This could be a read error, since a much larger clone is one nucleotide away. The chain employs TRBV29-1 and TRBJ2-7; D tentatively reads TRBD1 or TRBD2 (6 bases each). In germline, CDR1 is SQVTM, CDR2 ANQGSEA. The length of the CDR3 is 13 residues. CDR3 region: CSVEGRGGYERYF. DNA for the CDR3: TGCAGCGTTGAAGGCAGGGGAGGCTACGAGCGGTACTTC.

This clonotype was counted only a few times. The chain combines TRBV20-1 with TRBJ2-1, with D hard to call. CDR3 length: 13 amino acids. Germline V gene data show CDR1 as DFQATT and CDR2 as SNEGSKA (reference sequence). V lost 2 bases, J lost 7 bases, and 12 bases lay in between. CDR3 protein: CSARPPPGNEQFF. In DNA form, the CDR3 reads TGCAGTGCTAGACCCCCCCCTGGGAATGAGCAGTTCTTC.

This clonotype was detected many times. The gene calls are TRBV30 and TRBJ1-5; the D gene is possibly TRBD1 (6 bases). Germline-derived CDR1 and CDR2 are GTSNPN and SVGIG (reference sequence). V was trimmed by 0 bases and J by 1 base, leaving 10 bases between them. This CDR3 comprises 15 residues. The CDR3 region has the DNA TGTGCCTGGAGTGTAGGGAGGGGGAGCAATCAGCCCCAGCATTTT. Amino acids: CAWSVGRGSNQPQHF.

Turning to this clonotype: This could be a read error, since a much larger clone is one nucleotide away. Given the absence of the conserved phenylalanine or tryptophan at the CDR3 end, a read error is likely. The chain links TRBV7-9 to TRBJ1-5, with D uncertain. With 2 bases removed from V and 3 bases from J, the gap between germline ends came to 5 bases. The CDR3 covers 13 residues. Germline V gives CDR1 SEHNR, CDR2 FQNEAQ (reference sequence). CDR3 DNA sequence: TGTGCCAGCAGCTTAACAGTCAATCAGCCCCAGCATTCT. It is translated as CASSLTVNQPQHS.

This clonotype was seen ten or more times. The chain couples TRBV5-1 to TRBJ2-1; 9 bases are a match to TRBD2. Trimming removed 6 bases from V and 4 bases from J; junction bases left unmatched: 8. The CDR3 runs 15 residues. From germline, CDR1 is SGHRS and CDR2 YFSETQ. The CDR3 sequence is CASIDAGGGYNEQFF. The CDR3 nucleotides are TGCGCCAGCATCGATGCGGGGGGGGGTTACAATGAGCAGTTCTTC.

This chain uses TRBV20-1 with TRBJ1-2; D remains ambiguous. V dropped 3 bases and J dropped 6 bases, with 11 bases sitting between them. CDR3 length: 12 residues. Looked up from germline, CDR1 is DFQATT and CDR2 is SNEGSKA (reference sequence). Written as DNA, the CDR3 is TGCAGTGCTAGTCGCGGGGTGGATGGCTACACCTTC. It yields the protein CSASRGVDGYTF.